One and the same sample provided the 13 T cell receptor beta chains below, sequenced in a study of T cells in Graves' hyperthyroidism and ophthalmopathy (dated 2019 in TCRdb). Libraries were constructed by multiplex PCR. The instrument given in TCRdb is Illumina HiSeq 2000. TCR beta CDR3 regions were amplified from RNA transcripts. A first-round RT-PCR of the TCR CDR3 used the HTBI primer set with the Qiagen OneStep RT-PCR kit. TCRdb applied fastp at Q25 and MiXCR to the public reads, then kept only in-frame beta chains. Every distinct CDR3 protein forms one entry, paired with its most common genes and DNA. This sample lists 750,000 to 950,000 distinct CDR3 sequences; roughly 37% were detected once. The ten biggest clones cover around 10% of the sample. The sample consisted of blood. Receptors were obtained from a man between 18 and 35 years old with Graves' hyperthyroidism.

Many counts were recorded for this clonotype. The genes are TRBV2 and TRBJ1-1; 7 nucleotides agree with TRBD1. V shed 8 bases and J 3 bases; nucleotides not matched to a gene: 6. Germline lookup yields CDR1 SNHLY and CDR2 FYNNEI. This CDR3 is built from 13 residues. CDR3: CASEDRDYTEAFF. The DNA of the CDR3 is TGTGCCAGCGAAGACAGGGATTACACTGAAGCTTTCTTT.

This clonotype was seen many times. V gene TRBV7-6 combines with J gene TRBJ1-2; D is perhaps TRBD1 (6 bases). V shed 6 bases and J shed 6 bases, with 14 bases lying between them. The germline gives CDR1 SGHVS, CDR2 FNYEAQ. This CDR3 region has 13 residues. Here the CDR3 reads CASSGGATDGYTF. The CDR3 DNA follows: TGTGCCAGCAGTGGGGGGGCTACGGATGGCTACACCTTC.

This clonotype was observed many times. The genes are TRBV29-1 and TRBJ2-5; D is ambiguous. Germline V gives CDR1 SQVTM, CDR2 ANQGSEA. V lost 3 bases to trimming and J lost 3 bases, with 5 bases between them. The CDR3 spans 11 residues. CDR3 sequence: CSVDLEETQYF. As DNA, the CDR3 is TGCAGCGTTGACTTGGAAGAGACCCAGTACTTC.

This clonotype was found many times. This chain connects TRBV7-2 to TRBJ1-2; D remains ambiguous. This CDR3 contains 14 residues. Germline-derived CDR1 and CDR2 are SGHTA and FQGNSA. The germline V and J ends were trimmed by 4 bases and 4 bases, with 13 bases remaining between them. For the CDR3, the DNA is TGTGCCAGCAGCTCACCTAAAACACGCTATGGCTACACCTTC. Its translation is CASSSPKTRYGYTF.

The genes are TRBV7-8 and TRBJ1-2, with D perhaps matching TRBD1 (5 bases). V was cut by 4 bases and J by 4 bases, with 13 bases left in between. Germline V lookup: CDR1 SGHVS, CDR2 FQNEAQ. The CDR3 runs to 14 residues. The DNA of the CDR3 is TGTGCCAGCAGCTATCTCACAGGACCCTATGGCTACACCTTC. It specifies CASSYLTGPYGYTF.

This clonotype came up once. This chain's CDR3 is CASSDMGGQETQYF. The CDR3 DNA reads as TGTGCCAGCAGTGACATGGGCGGGCAAGAGACCCAGTACTTC. The chain combines TRBV6-4 with TRBJ2-5; TRBD2 might be the D (5 bases). Germline CDR1 MRHNA, CDR2 SNTAGT. This CDR3 is built from 14 residues. With 2 bases removed from V and 2 bases from J, the gap between germline ends came to 9 bases.

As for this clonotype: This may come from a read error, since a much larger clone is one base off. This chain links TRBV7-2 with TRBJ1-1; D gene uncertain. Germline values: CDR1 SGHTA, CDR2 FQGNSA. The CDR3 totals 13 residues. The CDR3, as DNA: TGTGCCAGCAGCTTAAGGAAAGACACTGACGCTTTCTTT. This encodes CASSLRKDTDAFF.

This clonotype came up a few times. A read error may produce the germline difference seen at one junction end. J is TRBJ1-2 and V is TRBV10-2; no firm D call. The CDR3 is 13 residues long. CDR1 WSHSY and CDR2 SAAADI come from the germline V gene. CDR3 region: CASSLNSFYGYTF. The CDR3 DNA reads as TGTGCCAGCAGTTTGAACAGCTTCTATGGCTACACCTTC.

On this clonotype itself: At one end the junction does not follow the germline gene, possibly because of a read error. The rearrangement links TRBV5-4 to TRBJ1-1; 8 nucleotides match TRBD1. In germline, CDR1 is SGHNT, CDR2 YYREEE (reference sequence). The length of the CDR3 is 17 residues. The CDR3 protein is CASSQLGRGRGGTEAFF. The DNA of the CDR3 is TGCGCCAGCAGCCAACTCGGCAGGGGGCGAGGGGGGACTGAAGCTTTCTTT.

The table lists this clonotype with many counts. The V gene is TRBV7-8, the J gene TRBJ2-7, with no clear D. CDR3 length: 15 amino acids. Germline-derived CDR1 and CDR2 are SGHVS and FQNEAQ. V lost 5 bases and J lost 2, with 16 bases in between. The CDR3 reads CASSQPLQSTYEQYF. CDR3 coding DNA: TGTGCCAGCAGCCAGCCACTTCAAAGTACCTACGAGCAGTACTTC.

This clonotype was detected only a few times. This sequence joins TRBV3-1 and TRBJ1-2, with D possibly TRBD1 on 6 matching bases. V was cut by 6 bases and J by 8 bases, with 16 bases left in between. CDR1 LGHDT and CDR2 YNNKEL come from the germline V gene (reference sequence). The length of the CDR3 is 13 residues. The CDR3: CASRQGGGEGYTF. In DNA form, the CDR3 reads TGTGCCAGCAGACAGGGAGGGGGGGAAGGCTACACCTTC.

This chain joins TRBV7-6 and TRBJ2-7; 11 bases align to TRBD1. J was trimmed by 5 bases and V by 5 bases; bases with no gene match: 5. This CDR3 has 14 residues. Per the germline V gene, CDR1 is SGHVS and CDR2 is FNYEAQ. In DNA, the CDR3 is TGTGCCAGCAGCAGGGACAGGGGGGTCCACGAGCAGTACTTC. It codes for CASSRDRGVHEQYF.

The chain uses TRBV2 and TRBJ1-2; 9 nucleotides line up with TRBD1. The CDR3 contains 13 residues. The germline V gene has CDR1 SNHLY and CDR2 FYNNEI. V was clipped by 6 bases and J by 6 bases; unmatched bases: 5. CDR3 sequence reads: CASSEQGAHGYTF. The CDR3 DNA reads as TGTGCCAGCAGCGAACAGGGGGCTCATGGCTACACCTTC.